Below are 6 T cell receptor beta chains sequenced from a single sample in a study of graft-versus-host responses after intestinal transplantation. This table comes from immunoSEQ multiplex PCR, and its TCRdb copy is limited to in-frame clones, with some not included. Among roughly 9,900 clones listed, around 94% were seen once. Here the sequenced sample was PBMCs, taken 8 days after intestinal transplant. The receptor set was obtained from a human patient who received an intestinal transplant, so some T cells may come from the graft donor.

This clone occurred once. V usage is TRBV11-2 and J usage is TRBJ1-2, with D perhaps matching TRBD1 (5 bases). The CDR3 has 15 amino acids. Trimming cost V 1 base and J 4 bases, with 13 bases left between them. Germline lookup yields CDR1 SGHAT and CDR2 FQNNGV. CDR3 DNA: TGTGCCAGCAGCTTAGGGGCCGGGGCTGGCTATGGCTACACCTTC. It yields the protein CASSLGAGAGYGYTF.

V and J are TRBV2 and TRBJ2-1, with D perhaps TRBD1 or TRBD2 (6 bases each). V shed 2 bases and J shed 8 bases, with 16 bases lying between them. There are 15 residues in the CDR3. Germline assignment: CDR1 SNHLY and CDR2 FYNNEI. CDR3: CASSELLRGADEQFF. CDR3 coding DNA: TGTGCCAGCAGTGAACTTCTGAGGGGGGCGGATGAGCAGTTCTTC.

The chain is built from TRBV19 and TRBJ1-5; a weak D match, TRBD1 (5 bases). Germline V gives CDR1 LNHDA, CDR2 SQIVND (reference sequence). The CDR3 runs 13 residues. V dropped 3 bases and J dropped 6 bases, with 9 bases sitting between them. CDR3 region: CASSMWGSQPQHF. Written as DNA, the CDR3 is TGTGCCAGTAGTATGTGGGGGAGTCAGCCCCAGCATTTT.

The V and J genes are TRBV5-1 and TRBJ2-7; no clear D. Per the germline V gene, CDR1 is SGHRS and CDR2 is YFSETQ. V was trimmed by 4 bases and J by 3 bases, leaving 14 bases between them. This CDR3 region has 14 residues. CDR3 nucleotides: TGCGCCAGCAGCCGAGGTTCTAACAGCTACGAGCAGTACTTC. Translation gives CASSRGSNSYEQYF.

The rearrangement links TRBV28 to TRBJ2-7, with D perhaps matching TRBD1 (5 bases). The germline CDR1 and CDR2 sequences are MDHEN and SYDVKM. Trimming left V 2 bases short and J 7 bases short, with 9 bases between. CDR3 length: 12 amino acids. The CDR3 sequence is CASSLTRTEQYF. The CDR3 DNA sequence: TGTGCCAGCAGTTTAACCAGGACAGAGCAGTACTTC.

J is TRBJ2-1 and V is TRBV19; D not resolved. The germline CDR1 and CDR2 sequences are LNHDA and SQIVND (reference sequence). V lost 4 bases, J lost 1 base, and 14 bases lay in between. The CDR3 runs to 16 residues. In nucleotides, the CDR3 is TGTGCCAGTAGTACCGACCCCTGGGTATCCTACAATGAGCAGTTCTTC. It codes for CASSTDPWVSYNEQFF. The full variable domain, in which reference TRBV19 and TRBJ2-1 provide the parts outside the CDR3, is DGGITQSPKYLFRKEGQNVTLSCEQNLNHDAMYWYRQDPGQGLRLIYYSQIVNDFQKGDIAEGYSVSREKKESFPLTVTSAQKNPTAFYLCASSTDPWVSYNEQFFGPGTRLTVL.